These 19 T cell receptor beta chains originate from one sample sequenced in a study of shared clonotypes between healthy human individuals. Data came from immunoSEQ multiplex PCR; TCRdb stores just in-frame clones and leaves some out. The sample includes around 1,100,000 clones, roughly 80% seen only once; the top ten take over 0.8%. Specimen: memory CD4+ T cells from PBMCs. The subset: CD45RA-negative fraction. Receptors were obtained from a man aged 18 to 30 in good health. Some clones in this sample may be carry-over from other donors' samples.

There are a few counts of this clone. The chain uses TRBV10-2 and TRBJ2-7, with a weak D call TRBD2 (6 bases). The length of the CDR3 is 13 residues. Germline assignment: CDR1 WSHSY and CDR2 SAAADI. With 6 bases removed from V and 7 bases from J, the gap between germline ends came to 16 bases. The CDR3 spells CASSLTSWREQYF. The CDR3 nucleotides read TGCGCCAGCAGCCTGACTAGTTGGAGGGAGCAGTACTTC.

This chain joins TRBV18 and TRBJ2-7, with 7 positions matching TRBD2. This CDR3 has 16 amino acids. Germline CDR1 and CDR2: KGHSH and LQKENI. V lost 2 bases to trimming and J lost 4 bases; unmatched junction nucleotides: 11. The CDR3 loop reads CASSPIGALAEYEQYF. The CDR3 coding sequence is TGTGCCAGCTCACCAATCGGAGCGCTAGCGGAATACGAGCAGTACTTC.

About this clone: Other DNA sequences in the sample encode the same CDR3. The chain recombines TRBV18 with TRBJ2-3; D unresolved. The CDR3 is 13 amino acids. Germline CDR1 and CDR2: KGHSH and LQKENI. The V end was cut by 0 bases, the J end by 3 bases, with 4 bases between. The CDR3 sequence: CASSPPSTDTQYF. DNA for the CDR3: TGTGCCAGCTCACCACCATCAACAGATACGCAGTATTTT. Together with reference TRBV18 and TRBJ2-3, the CDR3 gives the full variable domain: NAGVMQNPRHLVRRRGQEARLRCSPMKGHSHVYWYRQLPEEGLKFMVYLQKENIIDESGMPKERFSAEFPKEGPSILRIQQVVRGDSAAYFCASSPPSTDTQYFGPGTRLTVL.

The chain carries TRBV7-8 and TRBJ2-1; D not resolved. The CDR3 covers 13 residues. Trimming removed 0 bases from V and 9 bases from J, with 9 bases in between. Germline V gene data show CDR1 as SGHVS and CDR2 as FQNEAQ. CDR3 in DNA: TGTGCCAGCAGCTTAGCGATCCAGCTTGAGCAGTTCTTC. It is translated as CASSLAIQLEQFF.

This clone turned up a few times. This chain links TRBV5-1 with TRBJ1-5; D might be TRBD1 (5 bases). V was clipped by 0 bases and J by 3 bases, with 10 bases between them. The V gene's germline CDR1 is SGHRS and CDR2 YFSETQ. The CDR3 loop spans 15 amino acids. Here the CDR3 DNA reads TGCGCCAGCAGCTTGGATGAGGGGAACAATCAGCCCCAGCATTTT. Its protein product is CASSLDEGNNQPQHF.

This clone was seen more than once but under ten times. The V and J genes are TRBV15 and TRBJ1-2; D gene unclear. V gave up 3 bases and J gave up 0 bases, with 8 bases separating them. Germline V gene sequence: CDR1 LNHNV, CDR2 YYDKDF (reference sequence). This CDR3 has 14 amino acids. As DNA, the CDR3 is TGTGCCACCAGCAGGGACGTCGCTAACTATGGCTACACCTTC. Amino acid sequence: CATSRDVANYGYTF.

At least ten counts were recorded for this clone. The chain links TRBV5-6 to TRBJ2-1; the D is unclear. V lost 4 bases and J lost 8, with 16 bases in between. The germline V gene has CDR1 SGHDT and CDR2 YYEEEE. The CDR3 runs 14 residues. The CDR3 is CASSPVSVSDEQFF. The CDR3 coding sequence is TGTGCCAGCAGCCCTGTTTCCGTATCCGATGAGCAGTTCTTC.

The chain employs TRBV16 and TRBJ1-4, with D hard to call. Germline CDR1 KGHSY, CDR2 FQNENV. Trimming pared 1 base from V and 7 bases from J, leaving 13 bases between. CDR3 length equals 15 residues. The CDR3 region is CASSQWGEGSEKLFF. The CDR3 DNA follows: TGTGCCAGCAGCCAATGGGGAGAGGGAAGTGAAAAACTGTTTTTT. Full variable domain (rest looked up from reference TRBV16 and TRBJ1-4): GEEVAQTPKHLVRGEGQKAKLYCAPIKGHSYVFWYQQVLKNEFKFLISFQNENVFDETGMPKERFSAKCLPNSPCSLEIQATKLEDSAVYFCASSQWGEGSEKLFFGSGTQLSVL.

The V gene is TRBV7-9, the J gene TRBJ2-1; D uncertain. V was trimmed by 5 bases and J by 6 bases, leaving 14 bases between them. The germline V gene has CDR1 SEHNR and CDR2 FQNEAQ (reference sequence). The CDR3 contains 14 residues. As DNA, the CDR3 is TGTGCCAGCAGCACCGACCCCACGGGCAATGAGCAGTTCTTC. Amino acids: CASSTDPTGNEQFF.

CDR3: CAISDPGQDGYGYTF. CDR3 nucleotide sequence: TGTGCCATCAGTGACCCGGGACAGGATGGGTATGGCTACACCTTC. The chain employs TRBV10-3 and TRBJ1-2; TRBD1 agrees at 8 bases. With V trimmed by 3 bases and J by 5 bases, 8 bases remained unmatched. The CDR3 length is 15 residues. The V gene's germline CDR1 is ENHRY and CDR2 SYGVKD.

The V gene is TRBV6-5, the J gene TRBJ2-1, with D perhaps matching TRBD2 (7 bases). Trimming left V 5 bases short and J 5 bases short, with 16 bases between. CDR1 and CDR2 from the germline V gene are MNHEY and SVGAGI. The CDR3 covers 15 residues. The CDR3, as DNA: TGTGCCAGCAGTCCAGGGGAAGCGGGGAACAATGAGCAGTTCTTC. Residues: CASSPGEAGNNEQFF.

There are many counts of this clone. V and J are TRBV12-5 and TRBJ1-3; no definite D call. The CDR3 length is 13 residues. The V and J ends lost 1 base and 3 bases respectively, with 4 bases between them. Germline V gives CDR1 LGHNT, CDR2 FRNRAP. Here the CDR3 reads CASGLEYGNTIYF. CDR3 in DNA: TGTGCTAGTGGTTTGGAATATGGAAACACCATATATTTT. The complete variable domain, with remaining parts taken from reference TRBV12-5 and TRBJ1-3, reads DARVTQTPRHKVTEMGQEVTMRCQPILGHNTVFWYRQTMMQGLELLAYFRNRAPLDDSGMPKDRFSAEMPDATLATLKIQPSEPRDSAVYFCASGLEYGNTIYFGEGSWLTVV.

The sample holds a few counts of this clone. The rearrangement links TRBV4-1 to TRBJ2-5, with TRBD1 matching over 9 bases. Near its end, the DNA agrees better with TRBJ2-7, so the J call may be wrong. The CDR3 consists of 16 residues. Germline V gene lookup returns CDR1 MGHRA and CDR2 YSYEKL. The CDR3 sequence is CASSQSRLRDRDEQYF. CDR3 nucleotide sequence: TGCGCCAGCAGCCAATCACGCCTTAGGGACAGGGACGAGCAGTACTTC.

V is TRBV18 and J is TRBJ2-5; 7 bases fit TRBD2. Germline CDR1 is KGHSH and CDR2 is LQKENI. The CDR3 is 17 residues long. The ends lost 3 bases at V and 1 base at J; junction bases unmatched: 11. The CDR3 DNA reads as TGTGCCAGCTCACCTCGACTAGCCCCTAACCGCCAAGAGACCCAGTACTTC. Amino acids: CASSPRLAPNRQETQYF.

As concerns this clone: The same CDR3 arises from other DNA sequences in this sample as well. The chain recombines TRBV7-9 with TRBJ1-5, with D perhaps matching TRBD1 (5 bases). Germline lookup yields CDR1 SEHNR and CDR2 FQNEAQ (reference sequence). Deletions cut 5 bases from V and 2 bases from J, with 10 bases between. This CDR3 comprises 14 residues. The CDR3 spells CASSPGGGNQPQHF. The CDR3 DNA sequence: TGTGCCAGCAGCCCGGGGGGTGGCAATCAGCCCCAGCATTTT.

The V and J genes are TRBV7-2 and TRBJ1-5; D is unresolved. The CDR3 totals 14 residues. With 5 bases removed from V and 6 bases from J, the gap between germline ends came to 14 bases. Germline V lookup: CDR1 SGHTA, CDR2 FQGNSA. CDR3 sequence: CASSPTLAPQPQHF. CDR3 DNA sequence: TGTGCCAGCAGCCCGACTCTCGCCCCTCAGCCCCAGCATTTT.

CDR3 bases: TGTGCCAGCAGCGCGGGGGCGCTACGCACAGATACGCAGTATTTT. Amino acids: CASSAGALRTDTQYF. The chain employs TRBV9 and TRBJ2-3; D could derive from TRBD1 or TRBD2 (6 bases each). V lost 3 bases and J 1 base, leaving 12 bases between the germline ends. Looked up from germline, CDR1 is SGDLS and CDR2 is YYNGEE. The length of the CDR3 is 15 residues.

The chain has TRBV5-1 and TRBJ2-7, with D possibly being TRBD2 (6 bases). The CDR3 spans 15 residues. Germline CDR1 SGHRS, CDR2 YFSETQ. Trimming took off 3 bases at V and 6 bases at J, with 19 bases between the two ends. The CDR3 DNA is TGCGCCAGCAGCTACTTGGGGGGACTTACGGGCGAGCAGTACTTC. This codes for CASSYLGGLTGEQYF.

The CDR3 DNA sequence: TGTGCCAGCAGCTTGGGGGACAGGAACAATCAGCCCCAGCATTTT. Translation gives CASSLGDRNNQPQHF. J is TRBJ1-5 and V is TRBV5-8; 8 positions match TRBD1. Germline V gene sequence: CDR1 SGHTS, CDR2 YDEGEE. The CDR3 is 15 amino acids. Trimming took 0 bases from V and 3 from J; bases not matched to a gene: 2.